This T cell receptor beta chain was sequenced for a study of shared clonotypes between healthy human individuals. Study-level findings and limits: When naive CD4 clonotypes were compared across a handful of donors, approximately 5% were shared.

The CDR3 contains 14 residues. Germline lookup yields CDR1 SGHAT and CDR2 FQNNGV. The germline V and J ends were trimmed by 3 bases and 7 bases, with 13 bases remaining between them. Comment on this clone: Its matching antigen is unknown.

Here immunoSEQ multiplex PCR was the method, and the copy in TCRdb shows in-frame clones only, minus some. The table has 1.6 million or so clones, approximately 98.5% seen once. This clonotype was obtained from a man under 40 in good health. The chain combines TRBV11-2 with TRBJ2-1; D unresolved. Material: naive CD4+ T cells sorted from blood. Subset given: CD45RA+ positively selected. In DNA, the CDR3 is TGTGCCAGCAGCTTCCCCCCTCGGGCAAATGAGCAGTTCTTC. It encodes CASSFPPRANEQFF.